This T cell receptor (beta chain) stems from a study of T cell responses to AZD1222 COVID-19 vaccine. Germline V gives CDR1 MDHEN, CDR2 SYDVKM. This CDR3 contains 15 residues. Trimming took 3 bases from V and 7 from J, leaving 13 bases between them. Regarding the study as a whole: Dominant CD4 TCR responses targeted spike regions 160-218 and 743-854.

Clones were read by immunoSEQ multiplex PCR, and TCRdb kept only the in-frame ones, dropping some. The sample includes some 170,000 clones, less than 90% of them seen just once. A remark on this clone: Its antigen is undetermined.

The sequence came from an adult in good health. V gene TRBV28 combines with J gene TRBJ1-6; D is possibly TRBD1 (5 bases). The sample was peripheral blood, taken on day 0 of AZD1222 vaccination. CDR3 residues: CASSFGGVGNSPLHF. In DNA form, the CDR3 reads TGTGCCAGCAGTTTCGGAGGGGTTGGAAATTCACCCCTCCACTTT.